A single TCR beta chain is shown here with its context. Its antigen is currently unknown. TCRdb re-derived calls from the reads in MiXCR, one entry per CDR3 protein. The sample includes roughly 860,000 distinct CDR3 sequences, approximately 29% of them seen just once. CDR1 and CDR2 (germline): SGHVS, FQNEAQ. The length of the CDR3 is 16 residues. Trimming removed 5 bases from V and 4 bases from J, with 18 bases in between. The data derive from a study of T cell repertoires in cytomegalovirus infection. In the study overall: Recently identified HLA-C-restricted CMV epitopes were used, and well-studied HLA-B-restricted CMV epitopes were used as well. Both CMV infection and a matching HLA type were indicated by public TCR beta signatures.

General study results and limits: HLA-C-restricted CMV-specific TCR beta clonotypes prevailed in the ex vivo response.

The chain combines TRBV7-8 with TRBJ2-1, with D perhaps matching TRBD2 (6 bases). The sequences come from cultured CD8+ T cells from PBMCs, collected from culture after CMV antigen stimulation. The receptor comes from a human donor in good health (CMV status not recorded). Some clones in this sample may be carry-over from other donors' samples. The DNA for the CDR3 is TGTGCCAGCAGCCAATATGCGGGACTCCCGTACAATGAGCAGTTCTTC. Amino acid sequence: CASSQYAGLPYNEQFF.